This record covers a single T cell receptor (beta chain). Its specificity is not known. CDR3 size: 16 residues. The germline V gene has CDR1 MNHEY and CDR2 SMNVEV (reference sequence). V shed 4 bases and J 6 bases; nucleotides not matched to a gene: 9. The sample comes from a study of cytomegalovirus exposure and HLA in healthy donors. Study-level background: Earlier results showed 117 million unique TCR beta sequences derived from 150 million to 200 million T cells.

Primers included in the PCR were 60 Vbeta and 13 Jbeta primers. Clones were read by immunoSEQ multiplex PCR, and TCRdb kept only the in-frame ones, dropping some. This sample has hundreds of thousands of clones, with 70% to 80% found just once. Study-level results: The authors enumerated 180 or so TCR beta chains as linked to cytomegalovirus.

Donors in the study were healthy people who gave bone marrow. This TCR was sampled from a male donor in good health and CMV-seronegative. The sample comprised PBMCs. The genes are TRBV27 and TRBJ2-1; 10 bases agree with TRBD2. The CDR3 is CASSSRTSGASNEQFF. CDR3 coding DNA: TGTGCCAGCAGTTCACGAACTAGCGGGGCAAGCAATGAGCAGTTCTTC.